This T cell receptor (beta chain) was identified in a study of cytomegalovirus exposure and HLA in healthy donors. The V gene's germline CDR1 is GTSNPN and CDR2 SVGIG (reference sequence). V trimming: 5 bases; J trimming: 7 bases; junction bases outside the gene matches: 4. The CDR3 spans 11 residues. Of note for this clone: Its target is not known.

60 Vbeta and 13 Jbeta primers were used in PCR. Produced via immunoSEQ multiplex PCR; TCRdb's table is partial and in-frame only. Of over 95,000 clones listed, about 64% were seen once; the top ten hold 7.5% to 9%. General observations from the study: The majority of CMV-associated TCR beta chains were reported as apparently HLA-restricted in a later analysis. Across HLA loci, a later analysis found differing TCR association rates, with DRB1 most and HLA-C fewest.

The receptor was derived from a man aged 18 to 30 in good health and CMV-seropositive. This chain connects TRBV30 to TRBJ1-2; 7 nucleotides agree with TRBD1. The specimen was PBMCs. The CDR3 protein is CAWSGDSGYTF. In DNA, the CDR3 is TGTGCCTGGTCAGGGGACAGTGGCTACACCTTC.